This TCR beta chain was obtained from a study of blood T cell repertoires in COVID-19. CDR1 and CDR2 (germline): KGHSH, LQKENI. The V and J ends lost 4 bases and 8 bases respectively, with 11 bases between them. The CDR3 length is 13 residues. In the original analysis: The assay estimated nucleated cells by amplifying reference gene primers. The method was immunoSEQ multiplex PCR; TCRdb's version includes in-frame clones alone and lacks a portion of them. That table is the source of V, J and clone size, and D and trimming were worked out from the DNA. Among 250,000 to 350,000 clones listed, 70% to 90% were seen once.

This TCR was recovered from a woman in her forties or fifties who had recovered from COVID-19. Sequences were obtained from peripheral blood. V usage is TRBV18 and J usage is TRBJ1-4; D remains unclear. For the CDR3, the DNA is TGTGCCAGCTCACTCGGGAGGGAGGAAAAACTGTTTTTT. Translating it yields CASSLGREEKLFF.